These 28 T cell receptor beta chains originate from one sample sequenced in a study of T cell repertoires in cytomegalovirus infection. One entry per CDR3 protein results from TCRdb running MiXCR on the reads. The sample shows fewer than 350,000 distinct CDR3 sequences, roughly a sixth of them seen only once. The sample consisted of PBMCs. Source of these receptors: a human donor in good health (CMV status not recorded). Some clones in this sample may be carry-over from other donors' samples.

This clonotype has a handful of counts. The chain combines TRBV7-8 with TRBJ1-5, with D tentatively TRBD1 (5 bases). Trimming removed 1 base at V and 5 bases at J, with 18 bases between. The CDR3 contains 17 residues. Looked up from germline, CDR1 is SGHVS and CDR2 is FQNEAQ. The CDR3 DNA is TGTGCCAGCAGCTTAGGGGGCAGGCAGACGATCCATCAGCCCCAGCATTTT. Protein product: CASSLGGRQTIHQPQHF.

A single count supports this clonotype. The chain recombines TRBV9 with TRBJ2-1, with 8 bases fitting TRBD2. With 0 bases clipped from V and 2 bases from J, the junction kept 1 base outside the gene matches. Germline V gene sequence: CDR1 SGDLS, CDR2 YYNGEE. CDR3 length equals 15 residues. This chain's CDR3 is CASSVGSGTYNEQFF. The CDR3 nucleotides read TGTGCCAGCAGCGTAGGTAGCGGGACCTACAATGAGCAGTTCTTC.

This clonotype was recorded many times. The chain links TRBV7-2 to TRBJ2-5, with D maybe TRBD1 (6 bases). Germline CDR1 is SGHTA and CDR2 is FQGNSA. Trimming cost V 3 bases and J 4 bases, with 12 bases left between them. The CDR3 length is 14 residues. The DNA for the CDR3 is TGTGCCAGCAGCTTGGACAGTGTAGGAGAGACCCAGTACTTC. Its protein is CASSLDSVGETQYF.

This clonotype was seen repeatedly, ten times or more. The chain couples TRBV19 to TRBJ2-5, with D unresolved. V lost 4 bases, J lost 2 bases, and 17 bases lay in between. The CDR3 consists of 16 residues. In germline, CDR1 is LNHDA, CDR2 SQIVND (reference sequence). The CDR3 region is CASSKTPQGSQETQYF. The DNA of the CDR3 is TGTGCCAGTAGTAAAACCCCTCAAGGAAGTCAAGAGACCCAGTACTTC.

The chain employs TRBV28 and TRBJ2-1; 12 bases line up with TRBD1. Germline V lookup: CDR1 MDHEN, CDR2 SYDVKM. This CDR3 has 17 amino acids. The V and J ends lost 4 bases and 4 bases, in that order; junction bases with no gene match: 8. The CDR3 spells CASSSAGTGGAYNEQFF. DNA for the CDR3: TGTGCCAGCAGTTCCGCCGGGACAGGGGGCGCTTACAATGAGCAGTTCTTC.

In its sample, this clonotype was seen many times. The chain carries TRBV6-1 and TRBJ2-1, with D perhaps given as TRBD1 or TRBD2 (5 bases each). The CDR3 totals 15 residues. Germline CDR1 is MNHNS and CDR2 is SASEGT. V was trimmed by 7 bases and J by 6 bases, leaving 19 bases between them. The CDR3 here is CASTEGRAGSNEQFF. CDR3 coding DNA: TGTGCCAGCACTGAGGGGCGAGCTGGAAGCAATGAGCAGTTCTTC.

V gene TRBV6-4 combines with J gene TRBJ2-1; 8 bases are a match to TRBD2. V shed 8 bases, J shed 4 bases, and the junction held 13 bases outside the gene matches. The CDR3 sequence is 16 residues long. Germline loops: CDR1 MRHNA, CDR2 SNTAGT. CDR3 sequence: CASSEAGTSGYNEQFF. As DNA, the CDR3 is TGTGCCAGCTCTGAAGCCGGGACTAGTGGTTACAATGAGCAGTTCTTC.

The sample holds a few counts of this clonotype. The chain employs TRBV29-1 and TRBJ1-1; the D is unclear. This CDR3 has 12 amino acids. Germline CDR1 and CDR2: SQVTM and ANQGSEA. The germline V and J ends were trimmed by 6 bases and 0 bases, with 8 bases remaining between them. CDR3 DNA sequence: TGCAGCGTCCGATACATGAACACTGAAGCTTTCTTT. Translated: CSVRYMNTEAFF.

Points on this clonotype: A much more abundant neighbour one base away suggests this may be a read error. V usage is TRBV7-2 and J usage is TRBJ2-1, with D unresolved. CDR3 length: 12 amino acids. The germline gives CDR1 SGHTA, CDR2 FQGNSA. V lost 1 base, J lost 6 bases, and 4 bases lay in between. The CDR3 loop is CASSLGLNEQFF. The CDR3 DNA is TGTGCCAGCAGCTTAGGTCTCAATGAGCAGTTCTTC.

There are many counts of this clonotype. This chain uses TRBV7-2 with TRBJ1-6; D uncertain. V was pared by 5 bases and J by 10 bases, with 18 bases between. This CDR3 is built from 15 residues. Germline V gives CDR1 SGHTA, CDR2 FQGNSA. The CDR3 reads CASSPHGGELSPLHF. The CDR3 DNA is TGTGCCAGCAGCCCCCACGGCGGGGAACTCTCACCCCTCCACTTT.

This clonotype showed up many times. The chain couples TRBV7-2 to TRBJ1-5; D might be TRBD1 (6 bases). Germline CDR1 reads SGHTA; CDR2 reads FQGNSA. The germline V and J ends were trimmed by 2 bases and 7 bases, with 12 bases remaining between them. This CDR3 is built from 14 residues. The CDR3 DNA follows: TGTGCCAGCAGCTTACCAGGGGTCACCCAGCCCCAGCATTTT. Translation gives CASSLPGVTQPQHF.

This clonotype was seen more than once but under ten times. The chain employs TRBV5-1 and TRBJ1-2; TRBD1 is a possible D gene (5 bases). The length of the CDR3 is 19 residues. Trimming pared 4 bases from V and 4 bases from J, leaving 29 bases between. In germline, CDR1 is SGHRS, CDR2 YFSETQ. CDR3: CASSRTSLGTEGAGYGYTF. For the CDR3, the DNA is TGCGCCAGCAGCCGTACAAGTCTTGGGACGGAGGGTGCGGGCTATGGCTACACCTTC.

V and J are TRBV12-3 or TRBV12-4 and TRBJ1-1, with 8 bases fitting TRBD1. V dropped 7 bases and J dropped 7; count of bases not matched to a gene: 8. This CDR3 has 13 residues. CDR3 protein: CASKKDRAVEAFF. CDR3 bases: TGTGCCAGCAAAAAGGACAGGGCTGTTGAAGCTTTCTTT.

The CDR3 loop reads CASSLRGTTQETQYF. The CDR3 DNA reads TGTGCCAGCAGTTTAAGAGGCACAACCCAAGAGACCCAGTACTTC. V usage is TRBV12-3 or TRBV12-4 and J usage is TRBJ2-5; D gene unclear. Trimming took off 2 bases at V and 1 base at J, with 11 bases between the two ends. The CDR3 has 15 amino acids.

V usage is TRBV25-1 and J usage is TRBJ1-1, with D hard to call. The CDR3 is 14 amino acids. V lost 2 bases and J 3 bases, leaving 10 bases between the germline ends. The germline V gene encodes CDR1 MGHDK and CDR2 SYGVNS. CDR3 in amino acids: CASSEGRRDTEAFF. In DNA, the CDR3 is TGTGCCAGCAGTGAAGGTCGAAGGGACACTGAAGCTTTCTTT.

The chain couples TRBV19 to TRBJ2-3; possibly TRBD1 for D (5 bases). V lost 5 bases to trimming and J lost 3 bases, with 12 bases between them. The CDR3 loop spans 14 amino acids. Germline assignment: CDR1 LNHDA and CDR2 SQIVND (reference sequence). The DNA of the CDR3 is TGTGCCAGTAGTTCAGGGCCTTTGACAGATACGCAGTATTTT. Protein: CASSSGPLTDTQYF.

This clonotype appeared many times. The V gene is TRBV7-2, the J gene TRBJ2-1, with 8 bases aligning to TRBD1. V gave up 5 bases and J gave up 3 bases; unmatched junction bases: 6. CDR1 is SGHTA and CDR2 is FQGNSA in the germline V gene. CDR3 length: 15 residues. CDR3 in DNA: TGTGCCAGCAGCGCTGGACAGGGAAACTACAATGAGCAGTTCTTC. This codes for CASSAGQGNYNEQFF.

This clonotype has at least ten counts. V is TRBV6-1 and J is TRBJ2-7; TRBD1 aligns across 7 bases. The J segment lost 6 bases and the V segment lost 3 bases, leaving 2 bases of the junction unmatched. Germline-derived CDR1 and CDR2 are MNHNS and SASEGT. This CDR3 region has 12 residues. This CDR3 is CASSEHRGEQYF. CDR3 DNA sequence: TGTGCCAGCAGTGAGCACAGGGGCGAGCAGTACTTC.

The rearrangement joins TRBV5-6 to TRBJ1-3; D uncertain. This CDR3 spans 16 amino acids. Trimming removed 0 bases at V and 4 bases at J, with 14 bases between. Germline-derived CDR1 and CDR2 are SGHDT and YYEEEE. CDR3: CASSLGAAGPGNTIYF. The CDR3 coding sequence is TGTGCCAGCAGCTTGGGGGCGGCGGGTCCAGGAAACACCATATATTTT.

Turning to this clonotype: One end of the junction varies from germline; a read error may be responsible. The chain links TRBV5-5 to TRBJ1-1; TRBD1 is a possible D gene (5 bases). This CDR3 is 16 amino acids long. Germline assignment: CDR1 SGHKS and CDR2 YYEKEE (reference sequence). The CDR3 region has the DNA TGTGCCAGCAGCTTCCTGCAGGGAGGGATGAACACTGTAGCTTTCTTT. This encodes CASSFLQGGMNTVAFF. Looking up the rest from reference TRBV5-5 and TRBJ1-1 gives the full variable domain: DAGVTQSPTHLIKTRGQQVTLRCSPISGHKSVSWYQQVLGQGPQFIFQYYEKEERGRGNFPDRFSARQFPNYSSELNVNALLLGDSALYLCASSFLQGGMNTVAFFGQGTRLTVV.

The CDR3, as DNA: TGTGCCAGCAGCGTCACTCTAGGCACAGGGGGCGGGGAGACCCAGTACTTC. Encoded protein: CASSVTLGTGGGETQYF. The V and J genes are TRBV9 and TRBJ2-5; 9 bases agree with TRBD1. The CDR3 runs 17 residues. V shed 2 bases, J shed 5 bases, and the junction held 13 bases outside the gene matches. The germline V gene encodes CDR1 SGDLS and CDR2 YYNGEE.

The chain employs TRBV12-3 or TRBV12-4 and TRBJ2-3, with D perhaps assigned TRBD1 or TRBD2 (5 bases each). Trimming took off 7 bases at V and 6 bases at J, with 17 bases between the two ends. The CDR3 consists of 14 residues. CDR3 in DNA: TGTGCCAGCACCAGTTGGGGGTACGGGGATACGCAGTATTTT. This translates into CASTSWGYGDTQYF.

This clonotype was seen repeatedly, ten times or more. The DNA for the CDR3 is TGTGCCAGCAGCTCCCGGGCCAACACCGGGGAGCTGTTTTTT. The encoded protein is CASSSRANTGELFF. The chain recombines TRBV12-3 or TRBV12-4 with TRBJ2-2, with no clear D. The CDR3 is 14 residues long. Trimming left V 6 bases short and J 2 bases short, with 10 bases between.

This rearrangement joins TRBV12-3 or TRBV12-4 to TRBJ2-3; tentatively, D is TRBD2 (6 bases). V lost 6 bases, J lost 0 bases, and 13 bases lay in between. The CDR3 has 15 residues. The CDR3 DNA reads TGTGCCAGCAGCGGGAGCAGACCTAGCACAGATACGCAGTATTTT. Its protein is CASSGSRPSTDTQYF.

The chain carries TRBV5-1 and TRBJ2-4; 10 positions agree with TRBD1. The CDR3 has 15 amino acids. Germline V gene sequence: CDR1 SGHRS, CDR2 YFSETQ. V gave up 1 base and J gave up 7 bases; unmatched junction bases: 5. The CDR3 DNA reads TGCGCCAGCAGCTTGTCGGGACAGGGGACGAACATTCAGTACTTC. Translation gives CASSLSGQGTNIQYF.

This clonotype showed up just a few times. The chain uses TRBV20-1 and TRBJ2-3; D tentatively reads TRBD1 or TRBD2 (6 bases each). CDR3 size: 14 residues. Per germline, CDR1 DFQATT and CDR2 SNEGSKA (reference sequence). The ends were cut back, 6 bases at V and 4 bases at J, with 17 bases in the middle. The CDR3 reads CSAPGASDADTQYF. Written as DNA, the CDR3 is TGCAGTGCCCCGGGGGCTAGCGATGCAGATACGCAGTATTTT.

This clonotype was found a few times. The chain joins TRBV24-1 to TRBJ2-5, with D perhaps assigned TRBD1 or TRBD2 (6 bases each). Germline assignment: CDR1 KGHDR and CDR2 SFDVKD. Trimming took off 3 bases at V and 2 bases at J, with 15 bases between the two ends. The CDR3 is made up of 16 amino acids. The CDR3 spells CATSDPFGGSQETQYF. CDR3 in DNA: TGTGCCACCAGTGATCCTTTCGGGGGCAGTCAAGAGACCCAGTACTTC.

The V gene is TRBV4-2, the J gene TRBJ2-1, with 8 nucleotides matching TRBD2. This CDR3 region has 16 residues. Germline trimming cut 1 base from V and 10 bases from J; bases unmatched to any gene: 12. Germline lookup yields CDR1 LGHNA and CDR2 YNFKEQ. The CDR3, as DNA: TGTGCCAGCAGCCAAGCCATTAGCGGCGGGGGGCGGGAGCAGTTCTTC. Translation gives CASSQAISGGGREQFF.